One and the same sample provided the 12 T cell receptor beta chains below, sequenced in a study of blood T cell repertoires in COVID-19 (dated by TCRdb to about 2020). Receptor libraries were prepared by the immunoSEQ multiplex PCR assay. Drawn from immuneACCESS, this table holds only the in-frame rearrangements with V and J called that TCRdb kept. Clones are partly lost; checked studies trace under half to an unresolved V gene and leave the rest unexplained. Recorded for this sample are around 93,000 clones; approximately 80% of them occurred a single time. The ten largest make up around 4% of the sample. Sequenced input: peripheral blood. Every receptor here comes from a man between 60 and 70 years old with acute or convalescent COVID-19.

V gene TRBV10-2 combines with J gene TRBJ2-7; 10 bases match TRBD1. The CDR3 is 15 amino acids. Losses at the gene ends were 6 bases for V and 3 bases for J; bases not matched to a gene: 8. Germline V gene sequence: CDR1 WSHSY, CDR2 SAAADI. The CDR3 loop is CASREPGQGYYEQYF. CDR3 coding DNA: TGCGCCAGCAGGGAGCCGGGACAGGGGTACTACGAGCAGTACTTC.

The gene calls are TRBV5-1 and TRBJ2-1; D not resolved. Trimming took off 0 bases at V and 1 base at J, with 8 bases between the two ends. This CDR3 contains 15 residues. The germline gives CDR1 SGHRS, CDR2 YFSETQ. The CDR3 is CASSLVGPSYNEQFF. CDR3 sequence (DNA): TGCGCCAGCAGCTTGGTGGGCCCTTCCTACAATGAGCAGTTCTTC.

The chain carries TRBV5-1 and TRBJ2-3; D uncertain. Trimming pared 2 bases from V and 3 bases from J, leaving 7 bases between. Germline values: CDR1 SGHRS, CDR2 YFSETQ. The CDR3 has 13 amino acids. CDR3 in amino acids: CASSFSGTDTQYF. CDR3 bases: TGCGCCAGCAGCTTCTCAGGTACAGATACGCAGTATTTT.

The rearrangement joins TRBV11-2 to TRBJ2-7; 7 bases are a match to TRBD1. J was trimmed by 4 bases and V by 3 bases; bases with no gene match: 6. From germline, CDR1 is SGHAT and CDR2 FQNNGV. The CDR3 runs to 14 residues. CDR3 DNA sequence: TGTGCCAGCAGCTTCGACAGGGCCGGGTACGAGCAGTACTTC. Translated: CASSFDRAGYEQYF.

This clone was observed once. The rearrangement joins TRBV30 to TRBJ2-5, with TRBD1 as a possible D gene (5 bases). V was cut by 4 bases and J by 1 base, with 16 bases left in between. CDR1 GTSNPN and CDR2 SVGIG come from the germline V gene (reference sequence). The CDR3 totals 15 residues. The CDR3 DNA is TGTGCCTGGAAATTAAATAACAGGCCCCAAGAGACCCAGTACTTC. Amino acid sequence: CAWKLNNRPQETQYF.

V gene TRBV3-1 (or the pseudogene TRBV3-2) combines with J gene TRBJ2-3, with D unresolved. Trimming removed 2 bases from V and 3 bases from J, with 18 bases in between. Germline V gene lookup returns CDR1 LGHDT and CDR2 YNNKEL (reference sequence). The CDR3 runs to 17 residues. For the CDR3, the DNA is TGTGCCAGCAGCCAATACAACCTCCTGACTGTTACAGATACGCAGTATTTT. Its protein product is CASSQYNLLTVTDTQYF.

The J gene is TRBJ2-3, the V gene TRBV28; D unclear. Germline-derived CDR1 and CDR2 are MDHEN and SYDVKM. V gave up 5 bases and J gave up 2 bases, with 14 bases separating them. The CDR3 is 15 amino acids. This chain's CDR3 is CASSPSAAPTDTQYF. The CDR3 DNA reads TGTGCCAGCAGTCCCTCGGCGGCCCCCACAGATACGCAGTATTTT.

V usage is TRBV9 and J usage is TRBJ1-4; 9 nucleotides match TRBD1. The CDR3 has 17 residues. J lost 5 bases, V lost 0 bases, and 8 bases had no gene match. CDR1 and CDR2 (germline): SGDLS, YYNGEE. CDR3: CASSVGSSGQGNEKLFF. The CDR3 nucleotides read TGTGCCAGCAGCGTAGGGTCTTCCGGACAGGGGAATGAAAAACTGTTTTTT.

This chain links TRBV7-9 with TRBJ2-5; 9 bases fit TRBD2. This CDR3 has 16 amino acids. V lost 2 bases and J lost 5; bases outside the gene matches: 9. The germline V gene encodes CDR1 SEHNR and CDR2 FQNEAQ (reference sequence). The CDR3 is CASSLLGGRARETQYF. For the CDR3, the DNA is TGTGCCAGCAGCTTATTAGGCGGGAGGGCCAGGGAGACCCAGTACTTC.

The V call is TRBV6-5, the J call TRBJ2-5; TRBD2 matches 7 bases. CDR3 length: 14 amino acids. V shed 5 bases and J 1 base; nucleotides not matched to a gene: 4. The germline V gene has CDR1 MNHEY and CDR2 SVGAGI. The CDR3 loop is CASSPSGGQETQYF. CDR3 sequence (DNA): TGTGCCAGCAGTCCCTCGGGGGGCCAAGAGACCCAGTACTTC.

V and J are TRBV27 and TRBJ2-3; a weak D match, TRBD2 (6 bases). The CDR3 consists of 13 residues. Germline V gives CDR1 MNHEY, CDR2 SMNVEV (reference sequence). Trimming shortened V by 6 bases and J by 5 bases, and 12 bases separated the two germline ends. CDR3 DNA sequence: TGTGCCAGCAGAAAGGGAGCGGGAGATACGCAGTATTTT. It codes for CASRKGAGDTQYF.

The rearrangement joins TRBV7-2 to TRBJ2-4; TRBD1 agrees at 8 bases. Germline V gene lookup returns CDR1 SGHTA and CDR2 FQGNSA. With 1 base clipped from V and 13 bases from J, the junction kept 6 bases outside the gene matches. CDR3 length: 13 residues. In nucleotides, the CDR3 is TGTGCCAGCAGCTTAGGGTTCCGGGACAGGCAGTACTTC. Translated, it gives CASSLGFRDRQYF. Looking up the rest from reference TRBV7-2 and TRBJ2-4 gives the full variable domain: GAGVSQSPSNKVTEKGKDVELRCDPISGHTALYWYRQSLGQGLEFLIYFQGNSAPDKSGLPSDRFSAERTGGSVSTLTIQRTQQEDSAVYLCASSLGFRDRQYFGAGTRLSVL.